The 27 T cell receptor beta chains given below trace back to one sample, sequenced in a study of blood T cell repertoires in COVID-19. The protocol was immunoSEQ multiplex PCR, while the TCRdb copy is restricted to in-frame clones and leaves out a portion. This sample has around 320,000 clones; roughly 90% occur once, and the top ten carry less than 3%. Sequenced: PBMCs or T cells enriched from blood (not recorded which). Receptors originate from a woman aged 45 to 65 who had been exposed to COVID-19.

In this sample, this clone turned up once. The CDR3 loop reads CASSLHEGRNTEAFF. CDR3 coding DNA: TGTGCCAGCAGCCTCCACGAGGGCCGGAACACTGAAGCTTTCTTT. The rearrangement joins TRBV7-9 to TRBJ1-1; D is ambiguous. The CDR3 is made up of 15 amino acids. Germline CDR1 reads SEHNR; CDR2 reads FQNEAQ (reference sequence). V was cut by 5 bases and J by 1 base, with 14 bases left in between.

V is TRBV7-9 and J is TRBJ1-5; D may be TRBD1 (6 bases). With 5 bases removed from V and 3 bases from J, the gap between germline ends came to 17 bases. Looked up from germline, CDR1 is SEHNR and CDR2 is FQNEAQ (reference sequence). The CDR3 loop spans 16 amino acids. CDR3 loop: CASSPRFEGDNQPQHF. CDR3 bases: TGTGCCAGCAGCCCAAGGTTCGAGGGGGACAATCAGCCCCAGCATTTT.

This chain links TRBV21-1 with TRBJ2-4; TRBD1, the table's D call, was not compared with the DNA. TRBV21-1 is recorded as a pseudogene. The CDR3 is made up of 20 amino acids. The CDR3 region is CASSSQGSGTGPLAKNIQYF. In DNA, the CDR3 is TGTGCCAGCAGCTCCCAGGGGTCGGGGACAGGACCCCTAGCCAAAAACATTCAGTACTTC.

This clone was detected a few times. The chain joins TRBV6-5 to TRBJ2-7; 7 nucleotides line up with TRBD1. Germline values: CDR1 MNHEY, CDR2 SVGAGI. J lost 10 bases, V lost 5 bases, and 8 bases had no gene match. This CDR3 is 12 amino acids long. This chain's CDR3 is CASSLDRESQYF. CDR3 sequence (DNA): TGTGCCAGCAGTCTCGACAGGGAAAGTCAGTACTTC.

This chain connects TRBV5-1 to TRBJ2-1; TRBD1 might be the D (6 bases). CDR1 and CDR2 from the germline V gene are SGHRS and YFSETQ. V was shortened by 5 bases and J by 10 bases, with 16 bases between the two germline ends. This CDR3 has 13 residues. The CDR3 sequence: CASRTVFGGEQFF. CDR3 DNA: TGCGCCAGCAGAACCGTCTTTGGGGGCGAGCAGTTCTTC.

This chain connects TRBV27 to TRBJ2-1; D is possibly TRBD2 (7 bases). This CDR3 is 15 amino acids long. Germline CDR1 is MNHEY and CDR2 is SMNVEV (reference sequence). Trimming took 2 bases from V and 4 from J, leaving 12 bases between them. As DNA, the CDR3 is TGTGCCAGCAGTTTAGGCGGGGGCAGATACAATGAGCAGTTCTTC. Amino acid sequence: CASSLGGGRYNEQFF.

The gene calls are TRBV4-1 and TRBJ2-2, with 7 bases that match TRBD1. V shed 4 bases and J 7 bases; nucleotides not matched to a gene: 15. There are 17 residues in the CDR3. Germline CDR1 reads MGHRA; CDR2 reads YSYEKL. For the CDR3, the DNA is TGCGCCAGCAGCCCGCTTTACCCTACAGGGGTCGGCGGGGAGCTGTTTTTT. Encoded protein: CASSPLYPTGVGGELFF.

The genes are TRBV3-1 (or the pseudogene TRBV3-2) and TRBJ2-3; possible D gene TRBD2, 7 bases. Trimming removed 5 bases at V and 7 bases at J, with 22 bases between. The CDR3 is 16 residues long. In germline, CDR1 is LGHDT, CDR2 YNNKEL (reference sequence). The CDR3 sequence is CASSTEGGGPSNTQYF. DNA of the CDR3: TGTGCCAGCAGCACCGAGGGAGGGGGGCCGTCCAATACGCAGTATTTT.

The chain is built from TRBV30 and TRBJ1-5; the match to TRBD1 covers 10 bases. CDR3 length: 15 residues. CDR1 and CDR2 (germline): GTSNPN, SVGIG (reference sequence). V was clipped by 0 bases and J by 5 bases; unmatched bases: 4. The CDR3 here is CAWSVDRGRYQPQHF. The DNA of the CDR3 is TGTGCCTGGAGTGTAGACAGGGGGCGATATCAGCCCCAGCATTTT.

This chain uses TRBV19 with TRBJ1-1; D is possibly TRBD1 (6 bases). V was trimmed by 4 bases and J by 2 bases, leaving 14 bases between them. This CDR3 is 15 amino acids long. Germline CDR1 and CDR2: LNHDA and SQIVND (reference sequence). The CDR3 nucleotides are TGTGCCAGTAGTAAGGACAGCGCACATAACACTGAAGCTTTCTTT. Translated: CASSKDSAHNTEAFF.

The genes are TRBV5-1 and TRBJ1-3, with D unresolved. Deletions cut 4 bases from V and 0 bases from J, with 17 bases between. CDR1 is SGHRS, CDR2 YFSETQ, per germline. There are 17 residues in the CDR3. This CDR3 is CASSPTVYGLSGNTIYF. The CDR3 nucleotides read TGCGCCAGCAGCCCGACCGTCTACGGACTCTCTGGAAACACCATATATTTT.

This clone occurred once. V is TRBV5-1 and J is TRBJ2-1; 12 positions agree with TRBD2. Per the germline V gene, CDR1 is SGHRS and CDR2 is YFSETQ. Trimming at V came to 7 bases and at J to 5 bases, leaving 1 base not matched to a gene. The CDR3 sequence is 13 residues long. The CDR3 DNA sequence: TGCGCCAGCCGACTAGCGGGAGACAATGAGCAGTTCTTC. As protein: CASRLAGDNEQFF.

J is TRBJ1-2 and V is TRBV27; 9 bases are shared with TRBD1. CDR3 size: 14 residues. V lost 5 bases to trimming and J lost 4 bases; unmatched junction nucleotides: 5. CDR1 and CDR2 (germline): MNHEY, SMNVEV (reference sequence). CDR3 nucleotides: TGTGCCAGCAGTCCCGGGACAGGGAGCTATGGCTACACCTTC. It translates to CASSPGTGSYGYTF.

This chain connects TRBV5-8 to TRBJ2-1; a possible D gene is TRBD2 (7 bases). The CDR3 consists of 16 residues. CDR1 and CDR2 from the germline V gene are SGHTS and YDEGEE. V lost 5 bases and J 6 bases, leaving 21 bases between the germline ends. Here the CDR3 reads CASRQPAGASGNEQFF. In DNA, the CDR3 is TGTGCCAGCAGGCAACCGGCGGGGGCGTCCGGCAATGAGCAGTTCTTC.

The chain recombines TRBV5-1 with TRBJ2-1, with a possible D match to TRBD2 (5 bases). Germline lookup yields CDR1 SGHRS and CDR2 YFSETQ. The CDR3 contains 15 residues. Trimming cost V 4 bases and J 0 bases, with 11 bases left between them. The CDR3 is CASSPPGSSYNEQFF. Written as DNA, the CDR3 is TGCGCCAGCAGCCCGCCGGGGAGCTCCTACAATGAGCAGTTCTTC.

CDR3 sequence: CASSPTNFRGSGNTIYF. CDR3 DNA: TGTGCCAGCAGTCCAACGAACTTCAGGGGATCTGGAAACACCATATATTTT. The V call is TRBV27, the J call TRBJ1-3, with D maybe TRBD1 (6 bases). The CDR3 contains 17 residues. Germline-derived CDR1 and CDR2 are MNHEY and SMNVEV (reference sequence). The V and J ends lost 5 bases and 1 base respectively, with 18 bases between them.

This chain connects TRBV10-3 to TRBJ1-2; 11 nucleotides match TRBD1. The V gene's germline CDR1 is ENHRY and CDR2 SYGVKD. V lost 11 bases to trimming and J lost 0 bases; unmatched junction nucleotides: 8. The CDR3 contains 15 residues. The CDR3 is CAARDRGESNYGYTF. CDR3 bases: TGTGCCGCCAGGGACAGGGGGGAATCTAACTATGGCTACACCTTC.

V usage is TRBV28 and J usage is TRBJ2-6; D not certain. CDR1 is MDHEN, CDR2 SYDVKM, per germline. This CDR3 region has 14 residues. V dropped 2 bases and J dropped 1 base, with 3 bases sitting between them. The CDR3 sequence is CASSLPSGANVLTF. The CDR3 DNA reads as TGTGCCAGCAGTTTACCGTCTGGGGCCAACGTCCTGACTTTC.

The V gene is TRBV6-5, the J gene TRBJ2-3; D may be TRBD1 (6 bases). Trimming pared 2 bases from V and 4 bases from J, leaving 13 bases between. Germline CDR1 MNHEY, CDR2 SVGAGI. The CDR3 is 15 amino acids. The CDR3 spells CASSYRGAGADTQYF. DNA for the CDR3: TGTGCCAGCAGTTACCGTGGGGCAGGGGCAGATACGCAGTATTTT.

The chain links TRBV3-1 (or the pseudogene TRBV3-2) to TRBJ1-3; the D is unclear. CDR3 size: 13 residues. The V gene lost 1 base and the J gene lost 4 bases, with 5 bases spanning the gap. CDR1 is LGHDT, CDR2 YNNKEL, per germline (reference sequence). The CDR3 bases are TGTGCCAGCAGCCAAGTCGGGGGAAACACCATATATTTT. Protein: CASSQVGGNTIYF.

The V gene is TRBV10-3, the J gene TRBJ1-1, with TRBD1 matching over 11 bases. Germline V CDR1 and CDR2: ENHRY, SYGVKD. The CDR3 has 15 amino acids. The V segment lost 2 bases and the J segment 6 bases; nucleotides outside the gene matches: 5. The CDR3 spells CAISEGQGAGAEAFF. The CDR3 nucleotides are TGTGCCATCAGTGAGGGACAGGGGGCCGGGGCTGAAGCTTTCTTT.

A note on this clone: Other nucleotide sequences in the sample specify the same CDR3. This chain uses TRBV18 with TRBJ2-5; D possibly corresponds to TRBD1 (5 bases). V lost 2 bases and J 5 bases, leaving 9 bases between the germline ends. The CDR3 is made up of 13 amino acids. The V gene's germline CDR1 is KGHSH and CDR2 LQKENI. This CDR3 reads CASSPGAVETQYF. The CDR3 nucleotides are TGTGCCAGCTCACCAGGGGCTGTGGAGACCCAGTACTTC.

The chain recombines TRBV4-1 with TRBJ1-2, with TRBD1 matching 7 bases. CDR3 length: 16 residues. Looked up from germline, CDR1 is MGHRA and CDR2 is YSYEKL. Trimming took 3 bases from V and 2 from J; bases not matched to a gene: 9. The CDR3 DNA reads as TGCGCCAGCAGCCATAACGACAGGGTGGCCAACTATGGCTACACCTTC. This translates into CASSHNDRVANYGYTF.

This rearrangement joins TRBV28 to TRBJ2-5; tentative D call: TRBD2 (5 bases). The V end was cut by 6 bases, the J end by 10 bases, with 27 bases between. Germline CDR1 is MDHEN and CDR2 is SYDVKM. This CDR3 is built from 16 residues. The CDR3 DNA is TGTGCCAGCAGCCGCAGGCCCGGGCCCTACGAGGAGGTCCAGTACTTC. This encodes CASSRRPGPYEEVQYF.

The genes are TRBV5-6 and TRBJ1-2; 7 bases agree with TRBD1. The CDR3 is 13 residues long. The germline V gene encodes CDR1 SGHDT and CDR2 YYEEEE. V was pared by 3 bases and J by 5 bases, with 4 bases of the junction left unmatched. CDR3 sequence (DNA): TGTGCCAGCAGCTCTGGACAGGCGTATGGCTACACCTTC. It codes for CASSSGQAYGYTF. The complete variable domain, with remaining parts taken from reference TRBV5-6 and TRBJ1-2, reads DAGVTQSPTHLIKTRGQQVTLRCSPKSGHDTVSWYQQALGQGPQFIFQYYEEEERQRGNFPDRFSGHQFPNYSSELNVNALLLGDSALYLCASSSGQAYGYTFGSGTRLTVV.

The chain recombines TRBV9 with TRBJ1-2; D is unresolved. Trimming removed 3 bases from V and 1 base from J, with 13 bases in between. The CDR3 is made up of 15 amino acids. CDR1 and CDR2 (germline): SGDLS, YYNGEE. CDR3 residues: CASSDPGRDNYGYTF. The CDR3 DNA reads TGTGCCAGCAGCGACCCCGGGCGGGATAACTATGGCTACACCTTC.

V is TRBV28 and J is TRBJ1-2, with D perhaps matching TRBD1 (5 bases). V gave up 5 bases and J gave up 8 bases, with 12 bases separating them. Germline V gives CDR1 MDHEN, CDR2 SYDVKM. CDR3 size: 12 residues. The CDR3 region has the DNA TGTGCCAGCAGTCAGGGAATAAAGGGCTACACCTTC. Encoded protein: CASSQGIKGYTF.